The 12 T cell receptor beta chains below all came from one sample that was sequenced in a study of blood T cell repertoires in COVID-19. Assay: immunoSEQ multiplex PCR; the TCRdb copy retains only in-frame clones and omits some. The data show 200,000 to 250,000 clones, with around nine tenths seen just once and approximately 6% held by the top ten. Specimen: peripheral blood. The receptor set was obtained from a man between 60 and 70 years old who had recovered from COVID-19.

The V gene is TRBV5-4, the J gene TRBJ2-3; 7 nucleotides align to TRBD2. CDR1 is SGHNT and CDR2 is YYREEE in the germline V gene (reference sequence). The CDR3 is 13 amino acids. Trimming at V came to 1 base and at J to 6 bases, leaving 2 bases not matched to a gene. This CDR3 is CASSLYSGDTQYF. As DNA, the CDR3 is TGTGCCAGCAGCTTGTATAGCGGGGATACGCAGTATTTT.

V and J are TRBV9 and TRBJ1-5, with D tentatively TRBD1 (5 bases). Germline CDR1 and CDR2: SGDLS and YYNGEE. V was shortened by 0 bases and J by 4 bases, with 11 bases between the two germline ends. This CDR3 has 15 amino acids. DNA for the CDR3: TGTGCCAGCAGCGTAGGTGGGGCTCCTAATCAGCCCCAGCATTTT. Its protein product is CASSVGGAPNQPQHF. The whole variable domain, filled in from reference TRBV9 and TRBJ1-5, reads DSGVTQTPKHLITATGQRVTLRCSPRSGDLSVYWYQQSLDQGLQFLIQYYNGEERAKGNILERFSAQQFPDLHSELNLSSLELGDSALYFCASSVGGAPNQPQHFGDGTRLSIL.

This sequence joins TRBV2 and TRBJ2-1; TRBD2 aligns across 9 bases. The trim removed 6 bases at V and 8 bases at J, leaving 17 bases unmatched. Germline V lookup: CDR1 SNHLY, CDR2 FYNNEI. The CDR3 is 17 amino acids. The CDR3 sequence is CASRGFLRGGGQDEQFF. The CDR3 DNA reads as TGTGCCAGCAGAGGATTCTTGCGGGGGGGCGGGCAGGATGAGCAGTTCTTC.

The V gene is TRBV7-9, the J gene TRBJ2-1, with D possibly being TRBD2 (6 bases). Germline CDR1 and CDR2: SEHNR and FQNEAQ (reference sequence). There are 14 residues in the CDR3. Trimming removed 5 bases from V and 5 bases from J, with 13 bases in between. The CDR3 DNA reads TGTGCCAGCAGCCCGGGAGCCCCTAACAATGAGCAGTTCTTC. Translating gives CASSPGAPNNEQFF.

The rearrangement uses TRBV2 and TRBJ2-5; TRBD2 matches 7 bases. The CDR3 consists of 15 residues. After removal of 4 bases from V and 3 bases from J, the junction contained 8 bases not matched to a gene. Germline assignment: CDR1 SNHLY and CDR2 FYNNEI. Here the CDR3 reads CASSAWAGREETQYF. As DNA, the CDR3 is TGTGCCAGCAGTGCCTGGGCGGGGAGGGAAGAGACCCAGTACTTC.

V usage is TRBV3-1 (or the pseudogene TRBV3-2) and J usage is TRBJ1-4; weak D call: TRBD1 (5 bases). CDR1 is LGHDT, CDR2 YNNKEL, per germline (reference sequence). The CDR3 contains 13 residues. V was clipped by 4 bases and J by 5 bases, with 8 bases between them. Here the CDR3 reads CASSRSGNEKLFF. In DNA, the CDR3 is TGTGCCAGCAGCCGGTCAGGGAATGAAAAACTGTTTTTT.

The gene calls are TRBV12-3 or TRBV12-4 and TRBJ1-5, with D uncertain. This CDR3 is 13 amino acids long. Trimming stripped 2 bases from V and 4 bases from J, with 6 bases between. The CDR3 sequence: CASSLWQNQPQHF. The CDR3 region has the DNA TGTGCCAGCAGTTTATGGCAGAATCAGCCCCAGCATTTT.

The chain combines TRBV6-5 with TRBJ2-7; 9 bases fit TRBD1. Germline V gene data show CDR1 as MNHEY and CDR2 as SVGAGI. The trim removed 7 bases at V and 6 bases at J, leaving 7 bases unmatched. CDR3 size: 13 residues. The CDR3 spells CASIGQGSREQYF. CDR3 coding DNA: TGTGCCAGCATCGGACAGGGGTCTCGCGAGCAGTACTTC.

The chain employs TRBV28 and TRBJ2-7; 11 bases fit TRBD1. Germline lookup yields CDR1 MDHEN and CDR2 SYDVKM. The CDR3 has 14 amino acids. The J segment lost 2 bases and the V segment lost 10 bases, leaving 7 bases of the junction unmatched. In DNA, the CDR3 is TGTGCCACCACGGACAGGGGGCATCCCTACGAGCAGTACTTC. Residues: CATTDRGHPYEQYF.

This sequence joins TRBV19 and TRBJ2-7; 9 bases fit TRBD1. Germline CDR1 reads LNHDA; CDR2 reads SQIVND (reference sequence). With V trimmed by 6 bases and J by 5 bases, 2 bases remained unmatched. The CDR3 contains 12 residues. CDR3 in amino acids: CASSRDRDEQYF. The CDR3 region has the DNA TGTGCCAGTAGCCGGGACAGGGACGAGCAGTACTTC.

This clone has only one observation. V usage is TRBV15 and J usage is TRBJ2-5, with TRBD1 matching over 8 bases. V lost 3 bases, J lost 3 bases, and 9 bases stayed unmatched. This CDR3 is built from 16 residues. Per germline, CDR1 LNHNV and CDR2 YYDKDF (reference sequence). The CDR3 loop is CATSSRAGQGEETQYF. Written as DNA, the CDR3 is TGTGCCACCAGCAGCAGAGCCGGACAGGGCGAAGAGACCCAGTACTTC.

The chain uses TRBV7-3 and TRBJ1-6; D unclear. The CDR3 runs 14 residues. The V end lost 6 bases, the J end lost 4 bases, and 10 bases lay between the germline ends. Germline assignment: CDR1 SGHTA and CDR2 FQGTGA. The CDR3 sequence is CASRLLIYNSPLHF. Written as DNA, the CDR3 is TGTGCCAGCAGACTATTAATTTATAATTCACCCCTCCACTTT.